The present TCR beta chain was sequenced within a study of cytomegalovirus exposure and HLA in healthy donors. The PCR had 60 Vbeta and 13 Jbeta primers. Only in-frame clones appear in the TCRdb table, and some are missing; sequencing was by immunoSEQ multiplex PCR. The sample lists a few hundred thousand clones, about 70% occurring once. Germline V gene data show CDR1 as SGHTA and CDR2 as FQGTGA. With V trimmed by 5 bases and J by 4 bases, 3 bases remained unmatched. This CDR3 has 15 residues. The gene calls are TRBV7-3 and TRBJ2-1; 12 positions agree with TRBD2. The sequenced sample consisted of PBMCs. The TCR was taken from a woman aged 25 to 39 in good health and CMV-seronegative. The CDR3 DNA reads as TGTGCCAGCAGCACTACTAGCGGGAGGTACAATGAGCAGTTCTTC. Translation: CASSTTSGRYNEQFF.